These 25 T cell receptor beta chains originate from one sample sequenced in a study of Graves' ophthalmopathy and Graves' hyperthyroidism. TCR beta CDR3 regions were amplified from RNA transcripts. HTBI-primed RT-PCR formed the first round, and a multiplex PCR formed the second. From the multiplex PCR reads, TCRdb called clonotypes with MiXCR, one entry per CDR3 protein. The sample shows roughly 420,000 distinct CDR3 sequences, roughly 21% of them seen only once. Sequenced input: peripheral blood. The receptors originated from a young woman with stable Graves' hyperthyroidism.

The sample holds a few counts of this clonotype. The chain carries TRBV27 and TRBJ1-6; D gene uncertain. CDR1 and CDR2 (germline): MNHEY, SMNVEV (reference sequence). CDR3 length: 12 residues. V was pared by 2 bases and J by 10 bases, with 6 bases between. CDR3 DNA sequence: TGTGCCAGCAGTTTAGCCGCCTCACCCCTCCACTTT. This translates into CASSLAASPLHF.

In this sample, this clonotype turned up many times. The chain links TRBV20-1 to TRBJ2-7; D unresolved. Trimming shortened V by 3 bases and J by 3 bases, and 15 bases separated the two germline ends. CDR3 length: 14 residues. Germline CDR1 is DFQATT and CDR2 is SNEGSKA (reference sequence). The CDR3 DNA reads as TGCAGTGCTAGTTCGGTCATTGGATTCTACGAGCAGTACTTC. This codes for CSASSVIGFYEQYF.

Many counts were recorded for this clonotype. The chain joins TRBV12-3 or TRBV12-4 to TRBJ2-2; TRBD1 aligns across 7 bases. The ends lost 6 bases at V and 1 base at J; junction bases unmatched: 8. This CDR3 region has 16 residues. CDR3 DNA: TGTGCCAGCAGAACCCGACAGGGCGAGAACACCGGGGAGCTGTTTTTT. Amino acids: CASRTRQGENTGELFF.

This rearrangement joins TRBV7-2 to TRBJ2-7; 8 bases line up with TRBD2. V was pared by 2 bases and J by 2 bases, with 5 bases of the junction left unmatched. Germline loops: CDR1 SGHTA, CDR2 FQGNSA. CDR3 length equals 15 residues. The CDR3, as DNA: TGTGCCAGCAGCTTAAGCGGGAGACCCCCCTACGAGCAGTACTTC. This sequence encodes CASSLSGRPPYEQYF. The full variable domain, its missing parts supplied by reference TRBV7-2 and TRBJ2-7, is GAGVSQSPSNKVTEKGKDVELRCDPISGHTALYWYRQSLGQGLEFLIYFQGNSAPDKSGLPSDRFSAERTGGSVSTLTIQRTQQEDSAVYLCASSLSGRPPYEQYFGPGTRLTVT.

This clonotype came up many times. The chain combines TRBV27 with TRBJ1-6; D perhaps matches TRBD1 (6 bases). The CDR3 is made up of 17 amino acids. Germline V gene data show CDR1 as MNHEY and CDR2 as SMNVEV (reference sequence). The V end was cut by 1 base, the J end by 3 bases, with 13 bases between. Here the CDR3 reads CASSLLAGVGYNSPLHF. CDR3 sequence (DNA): TGTGCCAGCAGTTTATTGGCAGGGGTCGGCTATAATTCACCCCTCCACTTT.

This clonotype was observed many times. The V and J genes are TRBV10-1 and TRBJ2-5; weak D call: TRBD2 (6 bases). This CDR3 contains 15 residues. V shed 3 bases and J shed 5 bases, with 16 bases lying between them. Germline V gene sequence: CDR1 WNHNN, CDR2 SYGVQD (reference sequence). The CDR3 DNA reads TGCGCCAGCAGTGATGATTTAGCGGACGTTGAGACCCAGTACTTC. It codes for CASSDDLADVETQYF.

CDR3 bases: TGCGCCAGCAGCCATTCGGGACATCTCACCGGGGAGCTGTTTTTT. Translating it yields CASSHSGHLTGELFF. The chain has TRBV4-1 and TRBJ2-2; D is possibly TRBD1 (6 bases). Trimming took 3 bases from V and 4 from J, leaving 12 bases between them. This CDR3 spans 15 amino acids. Per germline, CDR1 MGHRA and CDR2 YSYEKL.

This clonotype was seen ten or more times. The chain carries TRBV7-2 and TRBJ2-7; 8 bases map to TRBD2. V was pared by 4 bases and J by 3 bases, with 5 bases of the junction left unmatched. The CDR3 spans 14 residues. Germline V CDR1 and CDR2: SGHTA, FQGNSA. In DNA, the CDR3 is TGTGCCAGCAGCTCACAGCGGGAGAACTACGAGCAGTACTTC. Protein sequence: CASSSQRENYEQYF.

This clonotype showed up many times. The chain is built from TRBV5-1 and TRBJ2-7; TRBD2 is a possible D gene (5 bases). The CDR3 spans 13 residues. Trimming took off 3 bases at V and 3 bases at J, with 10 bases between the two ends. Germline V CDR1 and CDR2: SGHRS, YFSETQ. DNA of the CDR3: TGCGCCAGCAGCTGGGGAGCTTTCTACGAGCAGTACTTC. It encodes CASSWGAFYEQYF.

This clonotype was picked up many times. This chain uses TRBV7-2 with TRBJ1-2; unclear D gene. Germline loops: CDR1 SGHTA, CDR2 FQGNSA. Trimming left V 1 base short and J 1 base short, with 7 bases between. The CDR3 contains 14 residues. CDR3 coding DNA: TGTGCCAGCAGCTTAGGGGTGATTAACTATGGCTACACCTTC. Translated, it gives CASSLGVINYGYTF.

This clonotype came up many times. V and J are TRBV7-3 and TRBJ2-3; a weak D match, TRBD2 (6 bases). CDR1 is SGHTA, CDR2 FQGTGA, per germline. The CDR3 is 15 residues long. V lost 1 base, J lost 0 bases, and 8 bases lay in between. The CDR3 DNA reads TGTGCCAGCAGCTTAAGCGGGACTAGCACAGATACGCAGTATTTT. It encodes CASSLSGTSTDTQYF.

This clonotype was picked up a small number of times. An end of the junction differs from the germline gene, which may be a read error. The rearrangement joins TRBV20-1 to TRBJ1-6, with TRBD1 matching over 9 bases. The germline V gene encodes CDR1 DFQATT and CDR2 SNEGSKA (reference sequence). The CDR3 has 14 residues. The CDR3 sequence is CSATWDRVNSHLHF. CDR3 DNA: TGCAGTGCCACATGGGACAGGGTGAATTCACACCTCCACTTT.

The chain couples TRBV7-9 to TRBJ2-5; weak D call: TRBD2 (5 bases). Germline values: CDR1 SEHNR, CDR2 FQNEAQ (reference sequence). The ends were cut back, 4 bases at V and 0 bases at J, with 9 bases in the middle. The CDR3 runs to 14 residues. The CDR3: CASSYSGDQETQYF. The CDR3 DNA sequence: TGTGCCAGCAGCTATTCCGGGGACCAAGAGACCCAGTACTTC.

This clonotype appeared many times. CDR3 loop: CASSLAVLTGELFF. The DNA for the CDR3 is TGTGCCAGCAGCTTAGCGGTGCTCACCGGGGAGCTGTTTTTT. V gene TRBV7-2 combines with J gene TRBJ2-2, with no clear D. CDR1 and CDR2 from the germline V gene are SGHTA and FQGNSA. The V and J ends lost 0 bases and 4 bases respectively, with 6 bases between them. CDR3 length: 14 residues. The full variable domain, its missing parts supplied by reference TRBV7-2 and TRBJ2-2, is GAGVSQSPSNKVTEKGKDVELRCDPISGHTALYWYRQSLGQGLEFLIYFQGNSAPDKSGLPSDRFSAERTGGSVSTLTIQRTQQEDSAVYLCASSLAVLTGELFFGEGSRLTVL.

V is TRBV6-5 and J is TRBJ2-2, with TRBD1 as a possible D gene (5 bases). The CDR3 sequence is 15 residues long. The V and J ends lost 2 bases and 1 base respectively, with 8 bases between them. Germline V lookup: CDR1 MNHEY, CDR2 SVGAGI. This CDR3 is CASSYDGQNTGELFF. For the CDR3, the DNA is TGTGCCAGCAGTTACGATGGACAGAACACCGGGGAGCTGTTTTTT.

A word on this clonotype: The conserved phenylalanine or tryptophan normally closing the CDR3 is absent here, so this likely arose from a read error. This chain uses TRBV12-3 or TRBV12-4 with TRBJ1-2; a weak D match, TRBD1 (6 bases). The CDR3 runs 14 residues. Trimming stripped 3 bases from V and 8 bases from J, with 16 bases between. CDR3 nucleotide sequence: TGTGCCAGCAGTTTTGAGGGACACGTCCGCGGCTACACCGTC. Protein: CASSFEGHVRGYTV.

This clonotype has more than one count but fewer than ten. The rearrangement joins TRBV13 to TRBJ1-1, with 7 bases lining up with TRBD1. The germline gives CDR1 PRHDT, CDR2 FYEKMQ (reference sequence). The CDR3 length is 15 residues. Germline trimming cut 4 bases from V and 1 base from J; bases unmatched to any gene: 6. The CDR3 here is CASSSTDRANTEAFF. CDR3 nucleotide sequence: TGTGCCAGCAGCTCGACCGACAGGGCGAACACTGAAGCTTTCTTT.

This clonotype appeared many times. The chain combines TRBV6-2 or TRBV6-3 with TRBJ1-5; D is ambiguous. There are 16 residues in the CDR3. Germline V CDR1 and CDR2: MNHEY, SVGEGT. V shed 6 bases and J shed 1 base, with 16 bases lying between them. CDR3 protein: CASREEKGWSNQPQHF. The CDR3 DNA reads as TGTGCCAGCAGAGAGGAGAAGGGCTGGAGCAATCAGCCCCAGCATTTT.

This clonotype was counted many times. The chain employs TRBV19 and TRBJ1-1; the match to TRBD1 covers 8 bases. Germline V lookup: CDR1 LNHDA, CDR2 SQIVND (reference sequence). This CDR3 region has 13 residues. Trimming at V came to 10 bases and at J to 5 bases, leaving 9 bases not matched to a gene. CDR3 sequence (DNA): TGTGCCACCACACGGACAGGGTGGACTGAAGCTTTCTTT. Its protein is CATTRTGWTEAFF.

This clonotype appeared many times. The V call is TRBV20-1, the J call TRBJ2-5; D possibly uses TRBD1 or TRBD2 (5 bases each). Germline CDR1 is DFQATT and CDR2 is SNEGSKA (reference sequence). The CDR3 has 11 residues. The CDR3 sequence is CRAGTQETQYF. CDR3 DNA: TGCAGAGCAGGGACCCAAGAGACCCAGTACTTC.

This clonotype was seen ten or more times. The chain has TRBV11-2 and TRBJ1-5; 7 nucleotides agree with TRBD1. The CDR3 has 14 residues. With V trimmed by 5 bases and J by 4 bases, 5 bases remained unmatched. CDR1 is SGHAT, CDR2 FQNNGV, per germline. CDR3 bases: TGTGCCAGCAGCCAGACAGGGAGGAATCAGCCCCAGCATTTT. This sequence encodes CASSQTGRNQPQHF. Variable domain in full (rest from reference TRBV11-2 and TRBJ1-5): EAGVAQSPRYKIIEKRQSVAFWCNPISGHATLYWYQQILGQGPKLLIQFQNNGVVDDSQLPKDRFSAERLKGVDSTLKIQPAKLEDSAVYLCASSQTGRNQPQHFGDGTRLSIL.

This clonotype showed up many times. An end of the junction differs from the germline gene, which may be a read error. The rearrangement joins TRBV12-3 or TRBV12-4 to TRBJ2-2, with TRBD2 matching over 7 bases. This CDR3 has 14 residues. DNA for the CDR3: TGTGCCAGCCGTTTCGGTTGGGGGGGCGGGGAGCTGTTTTTT. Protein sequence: CASRFGWGGGELFF.

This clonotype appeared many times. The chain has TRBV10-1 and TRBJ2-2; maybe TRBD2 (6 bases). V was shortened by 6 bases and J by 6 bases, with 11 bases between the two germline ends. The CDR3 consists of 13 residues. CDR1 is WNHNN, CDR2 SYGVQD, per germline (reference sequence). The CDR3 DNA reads TGCGCCAGCAGGGAGACTAGTTCCGGGGAGCTGTTTTTT. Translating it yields CASRETSSGELFF.

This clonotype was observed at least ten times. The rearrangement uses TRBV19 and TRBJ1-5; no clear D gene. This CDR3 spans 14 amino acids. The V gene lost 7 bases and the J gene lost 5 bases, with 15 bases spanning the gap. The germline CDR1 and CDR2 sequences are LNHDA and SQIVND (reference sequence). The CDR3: CASNYQMVDQPQHF. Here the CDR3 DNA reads TGTGCCAGTAATTACCAAATGGTAGATCAGCCCCAGCATTTT.

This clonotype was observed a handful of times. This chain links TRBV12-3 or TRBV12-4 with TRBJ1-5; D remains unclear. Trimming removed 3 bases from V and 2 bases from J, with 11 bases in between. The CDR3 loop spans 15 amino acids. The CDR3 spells CASSFQVRGNQPQHF. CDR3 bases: TGTGCCAGCAGTTTTCAGGTGAGGGGCAATCAGCCCCAGCATTTT.